The clone carrying this T cell receptor (beta chain) turned up a few times. Its specificity is unknown. The entry originates in a study of spatial heterogeneity in lung cancer. Each CDR3 protein gets one entry after TCRdb re-called the 5' RACE reads with MiXCR. The sample yields about 5,600 distinct CDR3 sequences, 7.5% to 9% seen once. Study-wide results and limits: In tumors, expanded intratumoral alpha and beta TCR counts tracked mutation counts. Estimation of coverage gave values of 6% to 8% for alpha and over 12% for beta chains in tumor T cells.

The time point was: sample taken at primary tumor resection. The donors were approximately 65 patients with non-small cell lung cancer that was early-stage and untreated. No cell sorting; template was whole RNA from tumor, lung tissue or PBMC. CDR3 length: 13 amino acids. V lost 2 bases, J lost 5 bases, and 8 bases lay in between. Germline CDR1 reads MNHEY; CDR2 reads SVGEGT. This sequence originates from a female donor with early-stage non-small cell lung cancer. The source was lung tumor tissue, collected at surgery. The V call is TRBV6-2 or TRBV6-3, the J call TRBJ2-3, with D maybe TRBD2 (6 bases). CDR3 nucleotide sequence: TGTGCCAGCAGTTACCCGCGGGGAGATACGCAGTATTTT. It encodes CASSYPRGDTQYF.